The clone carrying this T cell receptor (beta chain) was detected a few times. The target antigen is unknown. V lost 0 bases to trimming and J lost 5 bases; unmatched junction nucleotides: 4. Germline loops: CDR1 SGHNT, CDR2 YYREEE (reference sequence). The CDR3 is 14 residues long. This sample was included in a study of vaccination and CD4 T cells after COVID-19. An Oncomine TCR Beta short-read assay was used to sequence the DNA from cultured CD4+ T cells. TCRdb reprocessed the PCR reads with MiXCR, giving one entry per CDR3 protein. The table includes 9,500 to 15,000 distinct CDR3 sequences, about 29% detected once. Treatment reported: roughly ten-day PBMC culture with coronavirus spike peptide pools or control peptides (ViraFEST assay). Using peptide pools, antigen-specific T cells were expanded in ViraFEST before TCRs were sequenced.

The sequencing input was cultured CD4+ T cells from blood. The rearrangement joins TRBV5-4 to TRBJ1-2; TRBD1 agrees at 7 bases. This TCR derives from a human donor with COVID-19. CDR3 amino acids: CASSLGQGGYGYTF. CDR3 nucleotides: TGTGCCAGCAGCTTGGGACAGGGTGGATATGGCTACACCTTC.